The T cell receptor (beta chain) under discussion was sequenced for a study of response to subunit inactivated influenza vaccine. This clonotype was picked up a small number of times. The target antigen is unknown. MiXCR was run by TCRdb on the RT-PCR reads, yielding one entry per CDR3 protein. The sample contains 500,000 to 550,000 distinct CDR3 sequences, less than 10% of which appear only once. Overall study results and limits: Few additional T cells are recruited per seasonal influenza vaccination, authors suggested.

The CDR3 sequence is 15 residues long. Germline CDR1 LNHDA, CDR2 SQIVND (reference sequence). V dropped 7 bases and J dropped 9; count of bases not matched to a gene: 17. The V and J genes are TRBV19 and TRBJ1-1; 7 bases align to TRBD1. This sequence originates from a man between 50 and 69 years old who received an inactivated influenza vaccine. The sample was PBMCs from blood, taken about 23 months after vaccination. The CDR3 region has the DNA TGTGCCAGTACTCCCCTACGACCCTCAGGGGGTCAAGCTTTCTTT. It translates to CASTPLRPSGGQAFF. The complete variable domain, with remaining parts taken from reference TRBV19 and TRBJ1-1, reads DGGITQSPKYLFRKEGQNVTLSCEQNLNHDAMYWYRQDPGQGLRLIYYSQIVNDFQKGDIAEGYSVSREKKESFPLTVTSAQKNPTAFYLCASTPLRPSGGQAFFGQGTRLTVV.